The 29 T cell receptor beta chains below all came from one sample that was sequenced in a study of blood T cells in healthy people across ages. With a J-beta primer mix and a sample-barcoded 5' primer, a second PCR ran roughly 6 to 11 cycles. One entry per CDR3 protein, called by TCRdb with MiXCR from the 5' RACE reads. The sample has around 710,000 distinct CDR3 sequences, roughly 44% seen once. Sequencing used blood. The receptors were gathered from a woman aged 55-75 years in good health.

The chain is built from TRBV5-1 and TRBJ1-5; weak D call: TRBD1 (5 bases). Trimming removed 2 bases from V and 0 bases from J, with 9 bases in between. The CDR3 loop spans 15 amino acids. Per the germline V gene, CDR1 is SGHRS and CDR2 is YFSETQ. The CDR3 DNA reads TGCGCCAGCAGCTTCCAGGGCGATAGCAATCAGCCCCAGCATTTT. It specifies CASSFQGDSNQPQHF.

This clonotype has a count of ten or more. The V and J genes are TRBV9 and TRBJ2-3; D is ambiguous. The CDR3 covers 12 residues. Trimming took 3 bases from V and 0 from J, leaving 2 bases between them. Per the germline V gene, CDR1 is SGDLS and CDR2 is YYNGEE. The CDR3 nucleotides are TGTGCCAGCAGCGCTAGCACAGATACGCAGTATTTT. Its protein is CASSASTDTQYF.

V gene TRBV11-2 combines with J gene TRBJ2-1; the D gene is possibly TRBD2 (5 bases). The DNA end lines up better with TRBJ2-7; the J call may be wrong. The germline gives CDR1 SGHAT, CDR2 FQNNGV. CDR3 length: 17 amino acids. CDR3 bases: TGTGCCAGCAGCCCCCCCCGCGGGCGCTCCTCCTACAATGAGCAGTACTTC. Translated: CASSPPRGRSSYNEQYF.

V and J are TRBV18 and TRBJ2-1; TRBD2 agrees at 9 bases. The J call may be faulty, since TRBJ2-7 better matches the DNA end. CDR3 length: 18 residues. Germline V lookup: CDR1 KGHSH, CDR2 LQKENI. CDR3 region: CASSPNEIAGVAHNEQYF. In DNA form, the CDR3 reads TGTGCCAGCTCACCAAATGAGATAGCGGGAGTCGCCCACAATGAGCAGTACTTC.

The rearrangement joins TRBV3-1 to TRBJ2-2, with D uncertain. Germline V gene lookup returns CDR1 LGHDT and CDR2 YNNKEL (reference sequence). The CDR3 length is 14 residues. Trimming shortened V by 4 bases and J by 5 bases, and 11 bases separated the two germline ends. For the CDR3, the DNA is TGTGCCAGCAGCCCTTTGAGTGGGACCGGGGAGCTGTTTTTT. This sequence encodes CASSPLSGTGELFF.

This clonotype came up a few times. This rearrangement joins TRBV20-1 to TRBJ2-7; 11 bases are shared with TRBD2. Germline trimming cut 0 bases from V and 2 bases from J; bases unmatched to any gene: 3. This CDR3 is built from 15 residues. The V gene's germline CDR1 is DFQATT and CDR2 SNEGSKA (reference sequence). The CDR3 DNA follows: TGCAGTGCTAGAGATCTTAGCGGGAGGGCCTACGAGCAGTACTTC. This gives the protein CSARDLSGRAYEQYF.

This chain joins TRBV6-5 and TRBJ2-5; D tentatively reads TRBD1 or TRBD2 (5 bases each). V lost 0 bases and J lost 11, with 22 bases in between. CDR1 is MNHEY, CDR2 SVGAGI, per germline. The length of the CDR3 is 16 residues. Here the CDR3 reads CASSYSAGTGNNEQYF. In DNA form, the CDR3 reads TGTGCCAGCAGTTACTCAGCAGGGACGGGAAACAATGAGCAGTACTTC.

The J gene is TRBJ2-2, the V gene TRBV14; possibly TRBD2 for D (6 bases). V was pared by 1 base and J by 6 bases, with 18 bases between. The CDR3 length is 17 residues. Germline CDR1 and CDR2: SGHDN and FVKESK. CDR3: CASSQAPAGTDAGELFF. As DNA, the CDR3 is TGTGCCAGCAGCCAAGCCCCGGCAGGGACTGACGCCGGGGAGCTGTTTTTT.

Details on this clonotype: The junction shows a germline mismatch at one end, possibly a read error. The chain recombines TRBV4-1 with TRBJ1-2; 7 bases line up with TRBD1. The CDR3 runs 16 residues. Per germline, CDR1 MGHRA and CDR2 YSYEKL. The CDR3 coding sequence is TGCGCCAGCAGCAAGGGTGGGACAGTGGCTAATTATGGCTACACCTTC. Protein product: CASSKGGTVANYGYTF.

This clonotype was observed a single time. A read error may explain this, as a much larger clone is one base away. The chain employs TRBV27 and TRBJ2-7; 7 bases are a match to TRBD2. Looked up from germline, CDR1 is MNHEY and CDR2 is SMNVEV (reference sequence). This CDR3 has 13 amino acids. V trimming: 5 bases; J trimming: 2 bases; junction bases outside the gene matches: 3. CDR3 DNA: TGTGCCAGCAGTCAACGGGGGGCCTACGAGCAGTACTTC. Protein: CASSQRGAYEQYF.

The chain couples TRBV20-1 to TRBJ2-5; D is tentatively TRBD1 or TRBD2 (5 bases each). V lost 6 bases, J lost 2 bases, and 10 bases lay in between. The CDR3 extends over 12 amino acids. Germline CDR1 is DFQATT and CDR2 is SNEGSKA (reference sequence). The CDR3 spells CSAERTQETQYF. CDR3 nucleotide sequence: TGCAGTGCGGAGCGGACACAAGAGACCCAGTACTTC.

This clonotype was seen only a few times. The chain links TRBV7-2 to TRBJ2-5; 7 nucleotides line up with TRBD2. The end of the DNA fits TRBJ2-7 better, so the J call may be wrong. The V gene's germline CDR1 is SGHTA and CDR2 FQGNSA. CDR3 length: 15 residues. The CDR3 is CASSDSGTTTYEQYF. The CDR3 DNA reads as TGTGCCAGCAGCGACTCCGGGACTACCACCTACGAGCAGTACTTC.

This chain links TRBV7-3 with TRBJ2-1; 7 bases agree with TRBD2. Per germline, CDR1 SGHTA and CDR2 FQGTGA. V shed 5 bases and J 4 bases; nucleotides not matched to a gene: 14. The CDR3 is made up of 17 amino acids. CDR3 region: CASSPLTLAEGYNEQFF. CDR3 DNA: TGTGCCAGCAGCCCGTTGACTCTAGCGGAGGGGTACAATGAGCAGTTCTTC.

V gene TRBV7-2 combines with J gene TRBJ2-1; D is possibly TRBD2 (5 bases). The V end lost 4 bases, the J end lost 5 bases, and 9 bases lay between the germline ends. Germline assignment: CDR1 SGHTA and CDR2 FQGNSA. The CDR3 is 13 residues long. CDR3 protein: CASSYTRNNEQFF. Written as DNA, the CDR3 is TGTGCCAGCAGCTATACTAGGAACAATGAGCAGTTCTTC.

The chain recombines TRBV20-1 with TRBJ2-7; 13 bases map to TRBD2. CDR1 DFQATT and CDR2 SNEGSKA come from the germline V gene (reference sequence). The CDR3 length is 17 residues. V shed 0 bases, J shed 7 bases, and the junction held 12 bases outside the gene matches. The CDR3 spells CSARDSTSGRFSHEQYF. The DNA of the CDR3 is TGCAGTGCTAGAGATTCGACTAGCGGGAGGTTTTCCCATGAGCAGTACTTC.

The chain employs TRBV20-1 and TRBJ1-5; 8 nucleotides line up with TRBD1. CDR1 and CDR2 (germline): DFQATT, SNEGSKA (reference sequence). CDR3 size: 18 residues. The V and J ends lost 0 bases and 0 bases, in that order; junction bases with no gene match: 10. The CDR3 DNA follows: TGCAGTGCTAGAGATTACGCGGGACAGGCGTATAGCAATCAGCCCCAGCATTTT. Translation: CSARDYAGQAYSNQPQHF.

V usage is TRBV30 and J usage is TRBJ2-1; 10 positions agree with TRBD2. Per the germline V gene, CDR1 is GTSNPN and CDR2 is SVGIG (reference sequence). CDR3 length: 15 amino acids. V lost 4 bases, J lost 4 bases, and 7 bases stayed unmatched. The CDR3 sequence is CAWTQGTSAYNEQFF. For the CDR3, the DNA is TGTGCCTGGACCCAAGGGACTAGCGCTTACAATGAGCAGTTCTTC.

This chain joins TRBV6-2 or TRBV6-3 and TRBJ1-5; D remains ambiguous. This CDR3 comprises 12 residues. Per germline, CDR1 MNHEY and CDR2 SVGEGT. Trimming removed 2 bases at V and 5 bases at J, with 4 bases between. Here the CDR3 reads CASSYGHQPQHF. The CDR3 coding sequence is TGTGCCAGCAGTTACGGGCATCAGCCCCAGCATTTT.

The table lists this clonotype with a few counts. Its ends do not fully match the called genes, so a read error is possible. The chain carries TRBV7-7 and TRBJ2-7, with TRBD2 matching over 14 bases. The CDR3 sequence is 15 residues long. Looked up from germline, CDR1 is SSHAT and CDR2 is FNYEAQ (reference sequence). Written as DNA, the CDR3 is TGTGCTAGCAGCCTGGGACTAGCGGGGGACAATGAGCAGTACTTC. This translates into CASSLGLAGDNEQYF.

This chain links TRBV14 with TRBJ2-2; D is unclear. This CDR3 is 17 amino acids long. Trimming shortened V by 1 base and J by 6 bases, and 18 bases separated the two germline ends. Germline CDR1 is SGHDN and CDR2 is FVKESK. The CDR3 region has the DNA TGTGCCAGCAGCCAAGTCCCCAGATTTACTGGCGCCGGGGAGCTGTTTTTT. The encoded protein is CASSQVPRFTGAGELFF.

There are a few counts of this clonotype. This rearrangement joins TRBV29-1 to TRBJ2-3, with a possible D match to TRBD2 (6 bases). This CDR3 comprises 15 residues. Germline assignment: CDR1 SQVTM and CDR2 ANQGSEA. V shed 2 bases and J shed 6 bases, with 18 bases lying between them. In DNA, the CDR3 is TGCAGCGTTGAATTTTCGCTAGCGTCCTCGGATACGCAGTATTTT. Residues: CSVEFSLASSDTQYF.

In this sample, this clonotype turned up a few times. The chain carries TRBV18 and TRBJ2-5; D unresolved. Trimming shortened V by 0 bases and J by 2 bases, and 4 bases separated the two germline ends. Germline CDR1 is KGHSH and CDR2 is LQKENI. The length of the CDR3 is 13 residues. The CDR3 coding sequence is TGTGCCAGCTCACCACCGATGCAAGAGACCCAGTACTTC. As protein: CASSPPMQETQYF.

The genes are TRBV9 and TRBJ1-1; the D gene is possibly TRBD1 (6 bases). Trimming cost V 0 bases and J 4 bases, with 13 bases left between them. Germline lookup yields CDR1 SGDLS and CDR2 YYNGEE. The CDR3 has 15 residues. This CDR3 reads CASSVGEGGSTEAFF. The CDR3 DNA reads TGTGCCAGCAGCGTAGGTGAAGGGGGAAGCACTGAAGCTTTCTTT.

The chain links TRBV29-1 to TRBJ2-1; 9 bases match TRBD1. Per germline, CDR1 SQVTM and CDR2 ANQGSEA. The CDR3 consists of 14 residues. V lost 3 bases to trimming and J lost 0 bases; unmatched junction nucleotides: 0. In DNA form, the CDR3 reads TGCAGCGTTGAGGACAGGGGCTCCTACAATGAGCAGTTCTTC. Translated, it gives CSVEDRGSYNEQFF.

Here the CDR3 DNA reads TGTGCCAGCAGCTTAGATACCGGCAGCTCTTCCACCTACAATGAGCAGTTCTTC. Protein sequence: CASSLDTGSSSTYNEQFF. The chain combines TRBV11-3 with TRBJ2-1; D ambiguous. This CDR3 spans 18 amino acids. Trimming removed 0 bases from V and 2 bases from J, with 17 bases in between. Germline assignment: CDR1 SGHNT and CDR2 YENEEA.

V and J are TRBV9 and TRBJ2-2, with a weak D call TRBD1 (5 bases). The V and J ends lost 0 bases and 4 bases respectively, with 13 bases between them. This CDR3 spans 16 amino acids. Germline-derived CDR1 and CDR2 are SGDLS and YYNGEE. CDR3 DNA sequence: TGTGCCAGCAGCGTAGTTCAGGGATCGGGCACCGGGGAGCTGTTTTTT. Protein sequence: CASSVVQGSGTGELFF.

This clonotype was seen a handful of times. V and J are TRBV6-2 or TRBV6-3 and TRBJ1-6, with D maybe TRBD1 (6 bases). Germline assignment: CDR1 MNHEY and CDR2 SVGEGT. The CDR3 length is 16 residues. Between the trimmed V and J ends, which lost 6 bases and 9 bases, there was a span of 21 bases. CDR3 sequence (DNA): TGTGCCAGCAGCTACCCCAGGGGAGAGGCCGGTTCACCCCTCCACTTT. As protein: CASSYPRGEAGSPLHF.

The chain carries TRBV29-1 and TRBJ2-7; 8 nucleotides agree with TRBD2. After removal of 6 bases from V and 3 bases from J, the junction contained 4 bases not matched to a gene. Germline V gene data show CDR1 as SQVTM and CDR2 as ANQGSEA. The CDR3 spans 12 residues. The CDR3 loop reads CSVSGGLYEQYF. The CDR3 DNA follows: TGCAGCGTCTCGGGAGGGCTCTACGAGCAGTACTTC.

This clonotype appeared a few times. This chain connects TRBV24-1 to TRBJ2-3; D not resolved. V lost 5 bases, J lost 2 bases, and 7 bases lay in between. The germline V gene has CDR1 KGHDR and CDR2 SFDVKD. The CDR3 totals 13 residues. CDR3 region: CATSVVATDTQYF. DNA of the CDR3: TGTGCCACCAGTGTTGTCGCCACAGATACGCAGTATTTT.